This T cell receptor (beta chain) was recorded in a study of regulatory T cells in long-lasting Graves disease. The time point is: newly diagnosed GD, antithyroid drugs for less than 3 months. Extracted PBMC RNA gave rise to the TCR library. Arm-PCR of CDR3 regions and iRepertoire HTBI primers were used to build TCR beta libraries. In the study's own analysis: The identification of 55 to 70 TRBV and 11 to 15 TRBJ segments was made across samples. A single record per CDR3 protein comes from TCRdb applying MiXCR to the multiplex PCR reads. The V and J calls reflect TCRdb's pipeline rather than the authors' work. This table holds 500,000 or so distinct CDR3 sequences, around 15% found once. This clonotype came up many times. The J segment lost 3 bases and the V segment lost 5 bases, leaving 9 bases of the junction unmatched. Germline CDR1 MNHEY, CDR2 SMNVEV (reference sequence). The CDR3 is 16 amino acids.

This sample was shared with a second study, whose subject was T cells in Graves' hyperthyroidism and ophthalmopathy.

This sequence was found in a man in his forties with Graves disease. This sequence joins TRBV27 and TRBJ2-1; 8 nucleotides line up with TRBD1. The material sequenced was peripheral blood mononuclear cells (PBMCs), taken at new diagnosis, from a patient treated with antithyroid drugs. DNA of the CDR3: TGTGCCAGCAGTCCGCTGGACAGGGTTGTCTACAATGAGCAGTTCTTC. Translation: CASSPLDRVVYNEQFF.